This TCR beta chain was sequenced during a study of blood T cell repertoires in COVID-19. Study background: COVID-19 samples from acute and convalescent phases originated in the United States, Italy and Spain.

The trim removed 6 bases at V and 13 bases at J, leaving 10 bases unmatched. There are 13 residues in the CDR3. The data were produced by immunoSEQ multiplex PCR, yet TCRdb's version contains in-frame clones alone and is incomplete. Among roughly 700,000 clones, around 89% were seen once, and the ten largest hold about 0.26%. Sequencing used peripheral blood. The V call is TRBV12-3 or TRBV12-4, the J call TRBJ1-4; 8 bases map to TRBD1. The clonotype originates from a woman under 30 with acute or convalescent COVID-19. For the CDR3, the DNA is TGTGCCAGCAGCCTTTCCACAGGGGGAGGACTGTTTTTT. This gives the protein CASSLSTGGGLFF.